These 14 T cell receptor beta chains were all obtained from the same sample, sequenced in a study of blood T cell repertoires in COVID-19. Here immunoSEQ multiplex PCR was the method, and the copy in TCRdb shows in-frame clones only, minus some. This sample has fewer than 60,000 clones, with approximately 84% found just once. Sequencing input: peripheral blood. All receptors derive from a man between 60 and 75 years old with acute or convalescent COVID-19.

The chain employs TRBV7-9 and TRBJ2-3; 11 nucleotides line up with TRBD1. CDR1 is SEHNR and CDR2 is FQNEAQ in the germline V gene (reference sequence). CDR3 length equals 13 residues. With V trimmed by 11 bases and J by 4 bases, 5 bases remained unmatched. The chain's CDR3 is CAGWTGGADTQYF. CDR3 DNA: TGTGCCGGATGGACAGGGGGCGCAGATACGCAGTATTTT.

This sequence joins TRBV19 and TRBJ2-1; D is unresolved. The length of the CDR3 is 17 residues. The germline V gene encodes CDR1 LNHDA and CDR2 SQIVND (reference sequence). The V end lost 5 bases, the J end lost 5 bases, and 22 bases lay between the germline ends. The CDR3 region has the DNA TGTGCCAGTAGTCCCCCCAGGTACCTGATAGACAACAATGAGCAGTTCTTC. Translated, it gives CASSPPRYLIDNNEQFF.

CDR3 region: CASSGPGTGGISYTF. For the CDR3, the DNA is TGTGCCAGCAGTGGCCCCGGGACAGGGGGCATTAGCTACACCTTC. This chain links TRBV2 with TRBJ1-2; 12 bases match TRBD1. Germline CDR1 reads SNHLY; CDR2 reads FYNNEI. The CDR3 loop spans 15 amino acids. J was trimmed by 9 bases and V by 4 bases; bases with no gene match: 9.

The chain recombines TRBV11-2 with TRBJ2-7; D ambiguous. The V gene's germline CDR1 is SGHAT and CDR2 FQNNGV. The CDR3 is 17 residues long. V lost 0 bases and J lost 3, with 18 bases in between. The CDR3 is CASSLDMMAGVDYEQYF. Here the CDR3 DNA reads TGTGCCAGCAGCTTAGATATGATGGCTGGAGTTGACTACGAGCAGTACTTC. Using reference TRBV11-2 and TRBJ2-7 for the parts outside the CDR3, the full variable domain is EAGVAQSPRYKIIEKRQSVAFWCNPISGHATLYWYQQILGQGPKLLIQFQNNGVVDDSQLPKDRFSAERLKGVDSTLKIQPAKLEDSAVYLCASSLDMMAGVDYEQYFGPGTRLTVT.

The V and J genes are TRBV7-6 and TRBJ2-3; D is undetermined. Looked up from germline, CDR1 is SGHVS and CDR2 is FNYEAQ. The CDR3 is 15 amino acids. The V end lost 2 bases, the J end lost 2 bases, and 11 bases lay between the germline ends. The CDR3 DNA sequence: TGTGCCAGCAGCTTAAAAACCCGGGTCACAGATACGCAGTATTTT. It codes for CASSLKTRVTDTQYF.

Only one count was recorded for this clone. The rearrangement links TRBV30 to TRBJ2-3, with 8 bases lining up with TRBD2. V lost 1 base to trimming and J lost 6 bases; unmatched junction nucleotides: 6. Germline CDR1 and CDR2: GTSNPN and SVGIG (reference sequence). This CDR3 is 14 amino acids long. CDR3 bases: TGTGCCTGGAGTGCCACGGGGGGGCTGGATACGCAGTATTTT. As protein: CAWSATGGLDTQYF. Variable domain in full (rest from reference TRBV30 and TRBJ2-3): SQTIHQWPATLVQPVGSPLSLECTVEGTSNPNLYWYRQAAGRGLQLLFYSVGIGQISSEVPQNLSASRPQDRQFILSSKKLLLSDSGFYLCAWSATGGLDTQYFGPGTRLTVL.

This clone was counted once. The chain has TRBV28 and TRBJ2-7, with D maybe TRBD1 (6 bases). Germline CDR1 and CDR2: MDHEN and SYDVKM. V was shortened by 8 bases and J by 6 bases, with 17 bases between the two germline ends. CDR3 length: 13 residues. CDR3 in DNA: TGTGCCAGCCAAACAGGGTCGGCGGCCGAGCAGTACTTC. It codes for CASQTGSAAEQYF.

The chain has TRBV25-1 and TRBJ2-5; no reliable D call. Per germline, CDR1 MGHDK and CDR2 SYGVNS. The CDR3 is 14 amino acids. The V end was cut by 4 bases, the J end by 0 bases, with 9 bases between. The CDR3 sequence: CASSARSYQETQYF. CDR3 DNA sequence: TGTGCCAGCAGTGCCAGATCGTACCAAGAGACCCAGTACTTC.

This clone was counted a single time. For the CDR3, the DNA is TGTGCCAGCAGCTTGGGGACAGGGGGTGAAAAACTGTTTTTT. Translation: CASSLGTGGEKLFF. The genes are TRBV11-2 and TRBJ1-4; 11 bases fit TRBD1. Per germline, CDR1 SGHAT and CDR2 FQNNGV. CDR3 length: 14 residues. V dropped 3 bases and J dropped 7; count of bases not matched to a gene: 1.

V and J are TRBV9 and TRBJ2-1, with 11 bases identical to TRBD2. The length of the CDR3 is 14 residues. Looked up from germline, CDR1 is SGDLS and CDR2 is YYNGEE. V trimming: 2 bases; J trimming: 7 bases; junction bases outside the gene matches: 2. CDR3 in DNA: TGTGCCAGCAGCGTTAGCGGGGGGGGTAATGAGCAGTTCTTC. Translated, it gives CASSVSGGGNEQFF.

Only one count was recorded for this clone. The J gene is TRBJ2-5, the V gene TRBV4-1; D unclear. The germline V and J ends were trimmed by 0 bases and 5 bases, with 10 bases remaining between them. CDR1 MGHRA and CDR2 YSYEKL come from the germline V gene. The CDR3 contains 14 residues. CDR3 amino acids: CASSQDLSRETQYF. DNA for the CDR3: TGCGCCAGCAGCCAAGATCTATCCCGGGAGACCCAGTACTTC.

The chain uses TRBV28 and TRBJ1-6; D is uncertain. CDR3 length: 11 amino acids. Germline CDR1 MDHEN, CDR2 SYDVKM. Between the trimmed V and J ends, which lost 5 bases and 13 bases, there was a span of 9 bases. The CDR3 protein is CASSKKLPLHF. CDR3 nucleotides: TGTGCCAGCAGTAAAAAGCTCCCCCTCCACTTT.

Written as DNA, the CDR3 is TGTGCCATCAGTGAGTCATCCAGGGATAATTCACCCCTCCACTTT. Its translation: CAISESSRDNSPLHF. V is TRBV10-3 and J is TRBJ1-6; D perhaps matches TRBD1 (5 bases). The CDR3 is 15 residues long. Germline loops: CDR1 ENHRY, CDR2 SYGVKD. V lost 0 bases and J lost 5, with 8 bases in between.

The chain combines TRBV7-8 with TRBJ1-5; D not resolved. This CDR3 is 16 amino acids long. CDR1 is SGHVS, CDR2 FQNEAQ, per germline. V was trimmed by 3 bases and J by 0 bases, leaving 12 bases between them. The DNA for the CDR3 is TGTGCCAGCAGCTTGCTTCCCGGAGATAGCAATCAGCCCCAGCATTTT. Amino acid sequence: CASSLLPGDSNQPQHF.